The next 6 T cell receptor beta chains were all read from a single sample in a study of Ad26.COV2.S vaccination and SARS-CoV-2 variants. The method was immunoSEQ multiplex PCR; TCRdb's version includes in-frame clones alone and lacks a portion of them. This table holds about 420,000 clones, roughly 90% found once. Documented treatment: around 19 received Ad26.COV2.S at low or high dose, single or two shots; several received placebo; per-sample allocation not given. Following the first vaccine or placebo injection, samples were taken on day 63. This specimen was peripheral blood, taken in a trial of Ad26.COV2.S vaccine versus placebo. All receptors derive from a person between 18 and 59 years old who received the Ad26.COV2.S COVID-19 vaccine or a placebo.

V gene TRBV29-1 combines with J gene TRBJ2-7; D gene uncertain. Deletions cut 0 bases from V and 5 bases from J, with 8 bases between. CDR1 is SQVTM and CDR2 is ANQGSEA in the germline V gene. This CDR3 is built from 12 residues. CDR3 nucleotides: TGCAGCGTTGAAGATTGGGCAAACGAGCAGTACTTC. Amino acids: CSVEDWANEQYF.

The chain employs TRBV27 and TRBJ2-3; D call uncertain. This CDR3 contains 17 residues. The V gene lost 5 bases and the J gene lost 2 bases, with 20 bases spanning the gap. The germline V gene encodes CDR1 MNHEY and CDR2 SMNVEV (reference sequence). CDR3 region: CASSTVRSGIPTDTQYF. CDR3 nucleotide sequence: TGTGCCAGCAGTACAGTACGTTCTGGGATCCCCACAGATACGCAGTATTTT.

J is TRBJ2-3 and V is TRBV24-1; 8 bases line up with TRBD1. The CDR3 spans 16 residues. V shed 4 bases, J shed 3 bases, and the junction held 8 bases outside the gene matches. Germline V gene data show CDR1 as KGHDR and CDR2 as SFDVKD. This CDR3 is CATSDPRGRGTDTQYF. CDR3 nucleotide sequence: TGTGCCACCAGTGACCCCAGGGGGCGCGGAACAGATACGCAGTATTTT.

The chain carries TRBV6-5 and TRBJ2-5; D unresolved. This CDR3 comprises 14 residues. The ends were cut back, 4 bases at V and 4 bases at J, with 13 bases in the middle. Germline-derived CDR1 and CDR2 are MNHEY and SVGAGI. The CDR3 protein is CASSFRRLSETQYF. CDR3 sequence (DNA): TGTGCCAGCAGTTTCAGACGACTGTCAGAGACCCAGTACTTC.

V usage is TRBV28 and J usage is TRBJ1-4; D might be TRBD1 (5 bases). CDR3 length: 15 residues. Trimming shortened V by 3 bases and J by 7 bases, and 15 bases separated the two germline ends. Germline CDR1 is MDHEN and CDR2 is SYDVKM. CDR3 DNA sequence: TGTGCCAGCAGTTTTTCAGGGAATAAGCGTGAAAAACTGTTTTTT. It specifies CASSFSGNKREKLFF.

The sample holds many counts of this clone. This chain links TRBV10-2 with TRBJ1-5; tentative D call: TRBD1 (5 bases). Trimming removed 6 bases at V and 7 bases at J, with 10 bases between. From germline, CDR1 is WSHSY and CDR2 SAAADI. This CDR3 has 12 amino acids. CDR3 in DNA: TGCGCCAGCAGGGGGGAAGGGCAGCCCCAGCATTTT. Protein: CASRGEGQPQHF.